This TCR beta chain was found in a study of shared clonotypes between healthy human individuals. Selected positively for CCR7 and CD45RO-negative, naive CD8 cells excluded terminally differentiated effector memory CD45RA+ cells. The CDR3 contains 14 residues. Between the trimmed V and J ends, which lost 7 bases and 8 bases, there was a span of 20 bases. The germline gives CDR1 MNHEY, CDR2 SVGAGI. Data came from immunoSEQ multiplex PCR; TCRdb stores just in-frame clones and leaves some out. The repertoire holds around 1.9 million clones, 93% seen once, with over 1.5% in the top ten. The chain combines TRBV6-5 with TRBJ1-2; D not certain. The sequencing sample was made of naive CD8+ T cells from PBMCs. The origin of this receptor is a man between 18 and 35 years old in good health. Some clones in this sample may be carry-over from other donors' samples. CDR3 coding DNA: TGTGCCAGCACCCCTGGCCGGACGGGCCGCGGCTACACCTTC. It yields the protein CASTPGRTGRGYTF.